The clone carrying this TCR beta chain occurred a few times. TCR beta CDR3 region amplification was performed from RNA transcripts. HTBI primers drove first-round RT-PCR of the TCR CDR3. TCRdb independently ran MiXCR on the multiplex PCR reads; one entry per CDR3 protein. Here the sample spans about 420,000 distinct CDR3 sequences, 15% to 18% being singletons. These data are taken from a study of T cells in Graves' hyperthyroidism and ophthalmopathy. The V end was cut by 5 bases, the J end by 1 base, with 15 bases between. The CDR3 has 16 amino acids. Looked up from germline, CDR1 is MNHEY and CDR2 is SMNVEV (reference sequence). Graves' hyperthyroidism qualified as stable when ophthalmopathy did not progress within 18 months. Participants, patients aged 18 to 65, had newly diagnosed hyperthyroidism with a duration under 2 months. For the diagnoses, clinical symptoms, serum thyroxine and TRAb, thyroid ultrasound and orbital computed tomography were used.

The source material was blood. This receptor was taken from a woman between 18 and 29 years old with Graves' hyperthyroidism. This chain connects TRBV27 to TRBJ2-1; a weak D match, TRBD2 (5 bases). The CDR3 is CASSPQKGGSYNEQFF. Here the CDR3 DNA reads TGTGCCAGCAGTCCCCAGAAGGGCGGGTCCTACAATGAGCAGTTCTTC.